This T cell receptor beta chain was sequenced in a study of technical replicates of blood from a handful of donors. Produced via immunoSEQ multiplex PCR; TCRdb's table is partial and in-frame only. The sample yields roughly 72,000 clones, around nine tenths seen once. The CDR3 has 16 amino acids. V was clipped by 2 bases and J by 3 bases; unmatched bases: 6. Germline-derived CDR1 and CDR2 are SGHTA and FQGNSA. This chain joins TRBV7-2 and TRBJ2-5; 10 bases agree with TRBD2. The sequenced sample consisted of T cells isolated from PBMCs. This clonotype was sampled from a human donor in good health. The CDR3 DNA follows: TGTGCCAGCAGCTTATTCGTTCTAGCGGGAGAAGAGACCCAGTACTTC. This translates into CASSLFVLAGEETQYF.